The 11 T cell receptor beta chains reported below all come from one sample, sequenced in a study of cytotoxic CD8 clonotypes in ibrutinib-treated CLL (dated by TCRdb to about 2021). The receptor library was made with the immunoSEQ multiplex PCR assay. As stored in TCRdb, this immuneACCESS dataset retains in-frame rearrangements with V and J assigned. A fraction of the clones does not appear; measured against another copy, unresolved V genes explain less than half of the discrepancy, and the remainder lacks a known reason. This sample gives around 92,000 clones in total; 77% of them show up just once. The ten top clones hold 20% to 25% of the sample. The sample's time point, from its label and the paper: 24 months on ibrutinib. This specimen was PBMCs, taken after 24 months of ibrutinib treatment. These receptors originate from a human donor with chronic lymphocytic leukemia.

The rearrangement joins TRBV5-6 to TRBJ1-2, with 9 bases that match TRBD1. CDR3 length equals 13 residues. Germline V lookup: CDR1 SGHDT, CDR2 YYEEEE. The trim removed 4 bases at V and 7 bases at J, leaving 5 bases unmatched. CDR3 bases: TGTGCCAGCAGCACGGAGGACAGGGGTGGCTACACCTTC. Translated: CASSTEDRGGYTF.

V usage is TRBV29-1 and J usage is TRBJ1-1; D is ambiguous. The CDR3 spans 11 residues. Germline V gives CDR1 SQVTM, CDR2 ANQGSEA. V lost 7 bases and J 5 bases, leaving 11 bases between the germline ends. CDR3 protein: CSAERDTEAFF. For the CDR3, the DNA is TGCAGCGCCGAACGGGATACTGAAGCTTTCTTT.

The sample holds one count of this clone. The rearrangement links TRBV4-1 to TRBJ1-6; D is possibly TRBD1 (5 bases). The CDR3 runs 16 residues. The germline CDR1 and CDR2 sequences are MGHRA and YSYEKL. Trimming cost V 7 bases and J 2 bases, with 15 bases left between them. CDR3 DNA sequence: TGCGCCAGCATTTCAAATGGGGGACCCTATAATTCACCCCTCCACTTT. Its translation is CASISNGGPYNSPLHF.

The genes are TRBV5-1 and TRBJ2-3, with D hard to call. This CDR3 spans 15 amino acids. V was pared by 4 bases and J by 0 bases, with 12 bases between. Germline values: CDR1 SGHRS, CDR2 YFSETQ. The CDR3 region is CASSLSAGSTDTQYF. CDR3 nucleotide sequence: TGCGCCAGCAGCCTCAGCGCTGGAAGCACAGATACGCAGTATTTT.

The J gene is TRBJ2-2, the V gene TRBV2; D is undetermined. The germline V and J ends were trimmed by 7 bases and 4 bases, with 13 bases remaining between them. Germline V gene data show CDR1 as SNHLY and CDR2 as FYNNEI. The CDR3 spans 14 residues. The CDR3 coding sequence is TGTGCCAGCAATGAGGCTCTAGGCACCGGGGAGCTGTTTTTT. Its protein is CASNEALGTGELFF. The variable domain in full, completed from reference TRBV2 and TRBJ2-2, reads EPEVTQTPSHQVTQMGQEVILRCVPISNHLYFYWYRQILGQKVEFLVSFYNNEISEKSEIFDDQFSVERPDGSNFTLKIRSTKLEDSAMYFCASNEALGTGELFFGEGSRLTVL.

This clone was counted many times. This rearrangement joins TRBV9 to TRBJ2-1, with a weak D call TRBD2 (6 bases). Germline CDR1 is SGDLS and CDR2 is YYNGEE. The CDR3 runs 15 residues. The germline V and J ends were trimmed by 0 bases and 9 bases, with 16 bases remaining between them. The CDR3 DNA reads as TGTGCCAGCAGCGTAGGTGGGGGGAGATCGGGTGAGCAGTTCTTC. It encodes CASSVGGGRSGEQFF.

This clone was counted a single time. This chain uses TRBV5-5 with TRBJ1-4; 9 bases align to TRBD1. J gave up 0 bases and V 1 base, and 7 bases lay outside the gene matches. CDR1 is SGHKS and CDR2 is YYEKEE in the germline V gene (reference sequence). This CDR3 spans 18 amino acids. The CDR3 nucleotides read TGTGCCAGCAGCTTGAGACAGGGGGGCCCTGCAACTAATGAAAAACTGTTTTTT. Its protein is CASSLRQGGPATNEKLFF.

This rearrangement joins TRBV7-6 to TRBJ2-2; 8 bases agree with TRBD2. The CDR3 is made up of 16 amino acids. J gave up 3 bases and V 8 bases, and 11 bases lay outside the gene matches. Germline assignment: CDR1 SGHVS and CDR2 FNYEAQ. CDR3 loop: CASSPGRAPDTGELFF. CDR3 DNA: TGTGCCAGCTCACCCGGGAGGGCTCCCGACACCGGGGAGCTGTTTTTT. The entire variable domain, with the rest obtained from reference TRBV7-6 and TRBJ2-2, is as follows: GAGVSQSPRYKVTKRGQDVALRCDPISGHVSLYWYRQALGQGPEFLTYFNYEAQQDKSGLPNDRFSAERPEGSISTLTIQRTEQRDSAMYRCASSPGRAPDTGELFFGEGSRLTVL.

Only a few counts were recorded for this clone. V is TRBV5-8 and J is TRBJ2-6; a possible D gene is TRBD2 (7 bases). The ends were cut back, 0 bases at V and 0 bases at J, with 16 bases in the middle. The CDR3 is 19 residues long. Germline CDR1 SGHTS, CDR2 YDEGEE. As DNA, the CDR3 is TGTGCCAGCAGCTTGGGTTCCGGGGGGCCCCCCTCTGGGGCCAACGTCCTGACTTTC. Residues: CASSLGSGGPPSGANVLTF.

V is TRBV9 and J is TRBJ2-7, with 14 bases lining up with TRBD2. This CDR3 spans 19 amino acids. Germline trimming cut 1 base from V and 3 bases from J; bases unmatched to any gene: 12. The germline CDR1 and CDR2 sequences are SGDLS and YYNGEE. The CDR3 region is CASSVIPGDGLAGGYEQYF. The CDR3 nucleotides are TGTGCCAGCAGCGTAATACCCGGAGATGGACTAGCGGGGGGCTACGAGCAGTACTTC.

The chain combines TRBV19 with TRBJ2-5, with TRBD2 matching over 7 bases. Germline assignment: CDR1 LNHDA and CDR2 SQIVND (reference sequence). Losses at the gene ends were 6 bases for V and 4 bases for J; bases not matched to a gene: 11. CDR3 length equals 15 residues. The CDR3 bases are TGTGCCAGTAGCTCGGTGGCGGGAGTCACAGAGACCCAGTACTTC. Translating gives CASSSVAGVTETQYF.